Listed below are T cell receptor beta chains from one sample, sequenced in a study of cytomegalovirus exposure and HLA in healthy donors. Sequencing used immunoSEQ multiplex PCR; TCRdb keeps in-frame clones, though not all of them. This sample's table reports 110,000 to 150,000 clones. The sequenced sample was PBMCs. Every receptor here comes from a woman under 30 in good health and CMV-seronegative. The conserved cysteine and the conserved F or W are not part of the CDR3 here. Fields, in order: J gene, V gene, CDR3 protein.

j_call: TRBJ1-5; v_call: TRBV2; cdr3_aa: ASSEARSPQH
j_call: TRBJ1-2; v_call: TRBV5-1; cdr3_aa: ASSSGQGDYGYT
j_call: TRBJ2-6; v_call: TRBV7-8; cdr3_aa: ASSFNGMADISSGANVLT
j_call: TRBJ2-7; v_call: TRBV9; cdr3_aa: ASSVGGSGSHEQY
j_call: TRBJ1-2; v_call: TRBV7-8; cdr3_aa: ASRTRTGSGLLGGYT
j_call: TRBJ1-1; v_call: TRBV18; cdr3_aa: ASSPRTVGNTEAF
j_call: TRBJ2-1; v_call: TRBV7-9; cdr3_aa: ASSLSGRLYNEQF
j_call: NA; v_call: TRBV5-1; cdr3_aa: ASSNRIPGLAGGPWYEQY
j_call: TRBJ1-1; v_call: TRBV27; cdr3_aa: ASSSSGQGGTEAF
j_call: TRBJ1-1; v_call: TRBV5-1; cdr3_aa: ASSPGLGGVPEAF
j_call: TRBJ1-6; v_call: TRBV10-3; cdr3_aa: AITSDRANSPLH
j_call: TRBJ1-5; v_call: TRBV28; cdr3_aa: ASTTGQGNQPQH
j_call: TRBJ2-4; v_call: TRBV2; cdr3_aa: ASSAGTGAGNIQY
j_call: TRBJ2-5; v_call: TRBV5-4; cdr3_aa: ASSRGGQGEVETQY
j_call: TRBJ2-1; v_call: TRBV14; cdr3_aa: ASSQDKGLAGGGRRSNEQF
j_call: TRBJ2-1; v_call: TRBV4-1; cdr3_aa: ASSQEFGPGFSSYNEQF
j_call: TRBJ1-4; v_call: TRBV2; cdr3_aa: ASSGGGNVDEKLF
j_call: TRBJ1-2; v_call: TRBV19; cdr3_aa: ASSPGDYGYT
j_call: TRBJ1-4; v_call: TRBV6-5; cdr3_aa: ASSYGLGTGREKLF
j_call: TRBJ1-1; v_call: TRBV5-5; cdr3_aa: ASSSGQPEAF
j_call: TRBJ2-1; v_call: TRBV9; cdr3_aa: ASSGGGSYNEQF
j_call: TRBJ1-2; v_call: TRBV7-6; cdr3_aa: ASRNGQGESYT
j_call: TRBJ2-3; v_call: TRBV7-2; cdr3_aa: ASSPGLASDTQY
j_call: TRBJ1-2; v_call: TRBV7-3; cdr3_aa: ASSLDRGRGYT
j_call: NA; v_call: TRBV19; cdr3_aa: ASSIASGLYEQY
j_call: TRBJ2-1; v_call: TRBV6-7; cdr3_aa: ASSSSVPYNEQF
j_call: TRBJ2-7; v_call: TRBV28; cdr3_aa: ASSLTGSYEQY
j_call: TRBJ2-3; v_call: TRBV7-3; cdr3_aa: ASAGTGGTDTQY
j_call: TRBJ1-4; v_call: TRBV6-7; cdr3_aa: ASKIPGQKSANEKLF